This entry is about one T cell receptor (beta chain). Which antigen it targets is not known. One base away there is no much larger clone; base qualities are not given. This entry comes from a study of blood T cell repertoires in COVID-19 (dated by TCRdb to the early 2020s). In terms of the full investigation: Collaborator samples came from the United States, Italy and Spain and covered acute and convalescent phases of COVID-19. Where HLA class I and class II types were available, the types were taken from metadata supplied by the sample provider, not from assay-based typing. A freely available public database, intended as a resource for researchers studying the immune response to SARS-CoV-2, is where the repertoires were released. The prospective study material was composed of cDNA or gDNA derived from T cells, B-cell-depleted T cells, or PBMCs. Sample metadata almost always included a de-identified subject ID, COVID-19 status, age in years and sex. The dataset comprised deeply sampled blood TCRbeta repertoires from subjects exposed to, actively infected with, or recovered from COVID-19. Samples were obtained from the ongoing ImmuneRACE study (first 160 participants) and from approximately 1,200 subjects provided by 6 global collaborators.

In Seattle, one collaborating source enrolled patients while the infection was active and tracked those patients longitudinally over the course of disease. Whole blood was collected in K2EDTA tubes by collaborating institutions according to the institutions' own protocols. For TCRbeta analysis, collaborators shipped samples in one of three forms: frozen whole blood, isolated PBMCs, or DNA extracted from either of those sample types. TCRbeta CDR3 regions were amplified from genomic DNA using the immunoSEQ Assay, a bias-controlled multiplex PCR. The authors' analysis ran thus. Nucleated cell counts per sample were estimated from amplification of reference gene primers within the assay. Sequence reads were collapsed and filtered to measure the absolute abundance of every unique TCRbeta CDR3 rearrangement. For each sample, productive Simpson clonality was calculated by taking the square root of Simpson's diversity index across productive rearrangements. TCRdb holds this immuneACCESS table with in-frame rearrangements only. Some clones are missing; in checked studies, unresolved V genes explain under half, and the rest has no known cause. V, J and clone size are taken as reported in that table, and D and trimming were inferred from the DNA itself. This sample holds about 300,000 clones; roughly nine tenths were observed only once. Of the sample, approximately 1.8% is held by the ten largest clones.

What the research found in general, with its limitations: How much clinical and demographic metadata was included differed by source and by participant, and the metadata was provided uncurated.

The V end gives up 2 bases and the J end 6 bases, leaving 7 bases in the junction not matched to a gene. CDR1 and CDR2 are read off the germline V gene (reference sequence) as LNHNV and YYDKDF. Including cysteine and phenylalanine, the CDR3 has 16 amino acids. Only the CDR3 portion is preserved as DNA: 48 bases, with reading frame beginning at the first base. The chain links TRBV15 with TRBJ1-6; 7 nucleotides in the junction match TRBD1. The receptor was derived from a woman aged 25 to 39 with COVID-19, enrolled during active disease. Sequences were obtained from peripheral blood. CDR3 protein: CATSRRQGVSNSPLHF. The sequence in DNA is TGTGCCACCAGCAGAAGACAGGGAGTCTCTAATTCACCCCTCCACTTT.